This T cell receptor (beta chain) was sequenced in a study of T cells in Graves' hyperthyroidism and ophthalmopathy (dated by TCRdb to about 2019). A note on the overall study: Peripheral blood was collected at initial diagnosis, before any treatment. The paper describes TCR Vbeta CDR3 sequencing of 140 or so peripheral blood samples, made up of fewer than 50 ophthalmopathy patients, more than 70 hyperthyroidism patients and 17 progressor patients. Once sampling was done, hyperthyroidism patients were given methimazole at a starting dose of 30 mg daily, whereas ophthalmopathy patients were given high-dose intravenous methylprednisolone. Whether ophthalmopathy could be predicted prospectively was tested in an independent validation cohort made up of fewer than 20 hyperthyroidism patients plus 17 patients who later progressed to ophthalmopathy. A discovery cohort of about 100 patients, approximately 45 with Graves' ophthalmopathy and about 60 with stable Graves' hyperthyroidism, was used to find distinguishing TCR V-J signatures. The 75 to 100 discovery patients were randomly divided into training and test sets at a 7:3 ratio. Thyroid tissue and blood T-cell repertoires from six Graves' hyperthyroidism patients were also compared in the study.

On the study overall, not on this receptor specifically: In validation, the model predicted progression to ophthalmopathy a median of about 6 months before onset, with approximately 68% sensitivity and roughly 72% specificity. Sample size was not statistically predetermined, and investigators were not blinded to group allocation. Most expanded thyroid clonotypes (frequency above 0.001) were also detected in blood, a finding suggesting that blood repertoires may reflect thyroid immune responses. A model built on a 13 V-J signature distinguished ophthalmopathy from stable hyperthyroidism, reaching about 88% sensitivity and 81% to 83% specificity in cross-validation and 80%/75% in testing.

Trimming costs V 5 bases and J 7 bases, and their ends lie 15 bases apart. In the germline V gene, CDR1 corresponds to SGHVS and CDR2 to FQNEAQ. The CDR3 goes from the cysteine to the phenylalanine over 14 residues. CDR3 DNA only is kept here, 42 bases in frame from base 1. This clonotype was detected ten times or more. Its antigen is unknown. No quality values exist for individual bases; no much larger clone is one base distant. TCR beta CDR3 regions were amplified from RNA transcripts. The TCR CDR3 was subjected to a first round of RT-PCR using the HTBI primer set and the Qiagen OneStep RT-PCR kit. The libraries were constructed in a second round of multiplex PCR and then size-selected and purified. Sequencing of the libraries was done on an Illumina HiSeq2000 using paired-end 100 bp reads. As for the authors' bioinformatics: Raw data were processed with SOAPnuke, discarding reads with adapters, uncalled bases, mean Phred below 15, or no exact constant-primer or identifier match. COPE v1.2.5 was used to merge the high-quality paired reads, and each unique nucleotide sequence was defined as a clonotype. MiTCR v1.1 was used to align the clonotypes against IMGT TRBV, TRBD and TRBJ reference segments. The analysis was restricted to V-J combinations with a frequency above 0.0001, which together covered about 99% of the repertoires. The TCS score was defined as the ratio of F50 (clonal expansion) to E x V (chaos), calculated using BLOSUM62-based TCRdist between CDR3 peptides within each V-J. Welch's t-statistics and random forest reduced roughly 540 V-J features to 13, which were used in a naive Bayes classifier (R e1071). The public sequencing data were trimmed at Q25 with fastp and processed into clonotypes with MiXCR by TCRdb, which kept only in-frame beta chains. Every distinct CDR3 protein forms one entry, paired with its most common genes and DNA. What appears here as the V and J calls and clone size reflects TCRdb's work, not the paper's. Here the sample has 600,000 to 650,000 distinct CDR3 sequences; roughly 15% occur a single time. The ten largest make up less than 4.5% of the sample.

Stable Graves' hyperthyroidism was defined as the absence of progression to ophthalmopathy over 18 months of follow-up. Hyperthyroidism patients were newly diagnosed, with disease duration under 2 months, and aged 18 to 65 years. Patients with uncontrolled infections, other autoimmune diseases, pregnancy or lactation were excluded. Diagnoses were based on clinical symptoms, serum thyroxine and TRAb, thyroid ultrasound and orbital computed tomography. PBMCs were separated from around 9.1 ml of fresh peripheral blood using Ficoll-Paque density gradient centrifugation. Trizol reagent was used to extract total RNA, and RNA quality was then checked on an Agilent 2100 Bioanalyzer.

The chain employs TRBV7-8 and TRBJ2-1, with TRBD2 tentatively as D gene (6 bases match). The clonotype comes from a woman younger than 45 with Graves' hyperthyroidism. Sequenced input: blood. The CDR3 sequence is CASSKGLLKNEQFF. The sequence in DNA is TGTGCCAGCAGCAAGGGACTTCTTAAAAATGAGCAGTTCTTC.